This T cell receptor (beta chain) was sequenced during a study of cytomegalovirus exposure and HLA in healthy donors listed by TCRdb under 2017. Some background on the complete study: In an earlier analysis of fewer than 750 of the donors, 250 to 300 Gb of sequence data and 120 million or so unique TCR beta sequences from about 190 million T cells were reported. Both class I and class II loci were covered by HLA typing, at four-digit resolution. To predict cytomegalovirus infection status, the study combined high-throughput TCR immunosequencing, statistical association of individual TCRs with disease status, and machine learning. Of the roughly 390 genotyped donors, 75% to 85% were placed in the genetic ancestry cluster associated with self-reported Caucasian donors. In a later genetic analysis, genome-wide SNP genotypes for about 55% of the roughly 700 donors were used, and that subset was treated as a discovery cohort. Using immunosequencing, the study profiled T cell repertoires from about 650 subjects and related those repertoires to cytomegalovirus serostatus. Among about 410 genotyped donors of the cohort, an average of around 250,000 unique TCR beta nucleotide sequences was sequenced per donor, of which 15% to 20% were non-productive. An early release that covered about 600 HLA-typed donors contained 250 to 350 gigabases of sequencing data and some 87 million unique TCR sequences. To decide whether each TCR beta V gene segment behaved as functional or pseudogenic, an earlier analysis of some 540 of the donors relied on high-throughput TCR beta sequencing. The number of typed donors differed by locus: roughly 629-640 for A, B, C, DRB1 and DQB1; 522 for DQA1; 606 for DPA1; and around 470 for DPB1. Every discovery cohort repertoire had been produced on one sequencing platform. The later analysis used no new phenotypic data to find candidate immune exposures, relying instead on TCR beta sequences and their occurrence across donors. The study was designed to test whether signatures of past pathogen exposure could be identified by cataloging public T cell receptors. Alongside the repertoire data, information on donor age, sex, ethnicity and CMV serostatus was compiled. A handful of DR-DQ haplotypes were handled as single units for association and clustering because linkage in the cohort was strong. In a later analysis, previously published TCR beta repertoires from more than 500 donors were re-analyzed and high-resolution HLA genotyping was added so that TCR occurrence patterns could be studied. A separate validation cohort of roughly 130 different subjects was used in addition to the 666-subject first cohort. General findings and caveats noted by the study authors: Most TCR sequences were observed very rarely across donors, whereas some public TCRs were present in many individuals. Linkage disequilibrium might explain the correlated functional status among segregating V segments, but an unknown experimental factor could not be ruled out. In a later analysis, TCR association rates were found to vary across HLA loci, with the most associated TCRs seen for DRB1 alleles and the fewest for HLA-C alleles. A later genetic analysis reported fewer N-insertions in productive TCRs among donors in an Asian-associated ancestry cluster than the roughly 670-donor mean. A further reported finding was that TCR beta sequences accurately predicted the HLA-A and HLA-B alleles for most subjects in the first cohort. A few of the identified cytomegalovirus-associated TCR beta chains were confirmed in vitro to be specific for cytomegalovirus antigens. Because some donors lacked HLA typing at each locus, the association tests relied only on the typed subset. An association between a missense DCLRE1C variant and V-gene and J-gene trimming of TCR beta chains was found in a later genetic analysis and replicated in an independent cohort. The only immune exposure information available for the cohort was CMV serostatus. The cohort was sequenced for TCR beta chains only, and without alpha or paired-chain data the features that could be detected were limited. Broadly in line with IMGT annotations, most TCR beta V segments showed up in productive rearrangements about 90% or about 30% of the time in an earlier analysis of around 600 of the donors. A later analysis found that most CMV-associated TCR beta chains appeared HLA-restricted, with HLA associations seemingly driven largely by CMV exposure. The sequencing pipeline was judged likely to have produced a cluster of highly shared sequence variants as a technical artifact. Assigning TCR associations to individual alleles was difficult when HLA alleles, especially DR and DQ, strongly co-occurred. Cytomegalovirus status was reported to be diagnosed by the classifier with high specificity and sensitivity in both the original and validation cohorts. The study listed 150 to 200 TCR beta chains as associated with cytomegalovirus. The 87-base-pair reads could not distinguish some IMGT-functional V segments, including TRBV6-2 and TRBV6-3, so those segments were excluded. The presence/absence analyses assumed that sequencing depth was roughly uniform across donors, and that assumption may not be true. The earlier analysis of some 560 of the donors excluded roughly 17 rarely observed V segments, including chromosome 9 orphons, because counts were too low. Compared with equally common non-associated chains, HLA-associated TCR beta chains in a later analysis were more clonally expanded and had lower generation probabilities. It was suggested by the authors that the approach could potentially be generalized to other disease states and immunological phenotypes. In a later analysis, several top co-occurrence clusters were reported to appear linked to parvovirus B19, influenza, CMV and Epstein-Barr virus. A later analysis associated 15,000 or so TCR beta sequences with specific HLA alleles at a false discovery rate of 0.05.

In total, over 600 healthy bone marrow donors made up the cohort. At the time of sampling, every cohort member was nominally healthy, though immune exposures that went unrecorded were likely present. The donor tested CMV seronegative, placing the donor among the roughly 350 seronegative members of the cohort. A peripheral blood sample was provided by each donor, and peripheral blood mononuclear cells were used for TCR beta sequencing. Genomic DNA was extracted from the blood cell samples with the Qiagen DNeasy Blood Extraction Kit. The protocol used for the library was the immunoSEQ multiplex PCR assay. A mixture of 60 forward primers for TCR Vbeta segments and 13 reverse primers for TCR Jbeta segments was used in the multiplex PCR. The CDR3 region of rearranged TCR beta genes was amplified from genomic DNA by a multiplex PCR assay. Amplified TCR beta libraries were sequenced as 87-base-pair reads on the Illumina HiSeq System. Turning to the authors' computational methods: A later analysis counted 75 million to 100 million unique TCR beta chains across the 640 or so repertoires, and approximately 11 million of these chains were shared by at least two donors. To remove PCR and sequencing errors, raw reads were error-corrected and collapsed into unique sequences using a nearest-neighbor algorithm that merged closely related sequences. CDR3 sequences were aligned to IMGT reference sequences to assign V, D and J gene segments. For a sequence to be retained, a match of at least six nucleotides was required to both a V gene segment and a J gene segment. A rearrangement was called productive if the CDR3 had no stop codons and remained in frame with V and J, and every other rearrangement was called non-productive. CDR3 was defined according to IMGT convention as the region running from the second conserved V-encoded cysteine to the conserved J-encoded phenylalanine. In an earlier analysis of 550 to 650 of the donors, sequences lacking an unambiguous match to a single V gene segment were excluded. In an earlier analysis of approximately 550 of the donors, V segments were called functional above 56.7% productive rearrangements and were called segregating when the between-donor standard deviation exceeded 5%. A statistical classification framework was built for diagnosing cytomegalovirus status from the catalog of TCR beta chain sequences. V and J gene assignment, in a later analysis, came from comparing TCR nucleotide sequences with IMGT/GENE-DB human TR gene sequences. A later analysis assigned CDR3 sequences and most-parsimonious VDJ recombination scenarios with the TCRdist pipeline. A later analysis defined each TCR beta chain by its CDR3 amino acid sequence plus V-gene family, and excluded reads lacking a unique V-gene family. A later analysis removed 592 highly shared, low-generation-probability nucleotide sequences to deal with suspected cross-contamination and a sequencing artifact. In a later analysis, a clonal expansion index was calculated for each public chain from normalized within-repertoire ranks of inferred template counts. Generation probabilities in a later analysis came from a VDJ recombination model fitted to out-of-frame rearrangements, and those results were checked against IGoR. In a later analysis, hypergeometric tests were used to score TCR-TCR, TCR-HLA and TCR-CMV co-occurrence, with a repertoire-size bias correction applied to TCR pairs. A later analysis estimated false discovery rates by permuting HLA or CMV assignments 20 times. In a later analysis, co-occurring TCRs were grouped using DBSCAN, and TCRdist sequence similarity was added for clustering within HLA-allele-positive subsets. Repertoires with fewer than 30,000 or more than 120,000 public chains, plus five repertoires with anomalous nucleotide sharing, were excluded from co-occurrence clustering. The table comes from immuneACCESS by way of TCRdb, which keeps in-frame sequences with V and J called. Part of the clones is missing from these tables; in studies checked, under half for an unresolved V gene and the rest for unknown reasons. V, J and clone size are those of that table, while D and trimming were read from the DNA. The sample data list 80,000 to 90,000 clones, and roughly 79% of these were observed just once. In total, the top ten clones hold around 1.9% of the sample.

From cysteine to phenylalanine, the CDR3 is 15 amino acids long. The DNA shown is the 45-base CDR3, in frame from base 1. The germline V gene (reference sequence) yields SSHAT for CDR1 and FNYEAQ for CDR2. To note about this clone: Its antigen is unknown. The junction does not match germline at one end; this may be a read error.

Recombination joined TRBV7-7 with TRBJ2-5, with 11 middle bases fitting TRBD1. The sample was PBMCs. The receptor's source is a woman aged 25 to 39 in good health and CMV-seronegative. The bases read TGTGCTAGCAGCCCGATGGGACAGGGGGGTGAGACCCAGTACTTC. It specifies CASSPMGQGGETQYF.